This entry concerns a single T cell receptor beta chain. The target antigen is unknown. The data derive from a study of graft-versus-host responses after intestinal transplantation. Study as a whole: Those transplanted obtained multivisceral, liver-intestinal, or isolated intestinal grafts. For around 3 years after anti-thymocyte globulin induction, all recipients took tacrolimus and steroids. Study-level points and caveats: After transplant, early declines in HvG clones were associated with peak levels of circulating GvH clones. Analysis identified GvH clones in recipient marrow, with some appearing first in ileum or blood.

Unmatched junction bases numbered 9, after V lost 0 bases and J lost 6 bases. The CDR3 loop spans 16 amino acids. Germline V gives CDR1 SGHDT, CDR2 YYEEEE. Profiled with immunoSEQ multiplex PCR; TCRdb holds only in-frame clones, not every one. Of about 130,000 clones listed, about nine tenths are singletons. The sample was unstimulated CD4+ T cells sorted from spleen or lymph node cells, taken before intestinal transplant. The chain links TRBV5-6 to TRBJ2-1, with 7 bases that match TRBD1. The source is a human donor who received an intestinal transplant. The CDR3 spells CASSLVDRVWGNEQFF. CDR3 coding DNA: TGTGCCAGCAGCTTGGTCGACAGGGTTTGGGGCAATGAGCAGTTCTTC.